This T cell receptor beta chain emerged from a study of tumor-infiltrating lymphocytes in primary liver carcinoma. For the study at large: Among the tumors, stages were T1-T3 N0M0 and sizes about 4 to 11 cm. About 3.5 to 8 million productive TCRbeta reads were obtained from the samples, with similar numbers across tissue types.

From around 20-30 mg of unsorted bulk tissue, DNA and RNA were co-extracted together. All of the tumor samples contained over 75% viable tumor cells. Findings and caveats of the study: Merely about 7-25% of top clones occurred in all five tumor regions.

A constant-region primer primed TCR beta cDNA synthesis from 450 to 550 ng of total RNA. What produced the TCR beta libraries was three nested multiplex PCR rounds using slightly modified ARM-PCR. With TRBV1-TRBV30 forward primers and a C-beta reverse primer, the first two PCR rounds were run for 10 cycles each. Each CDR3 protein is one row after TCRdb ran MiXCR on the multiplex PCR reads. The data show more than 55,000 distinct CDR3 sequences, with 65% to 80% seen just once and just over 55% held by the top ten. The CDR3 is made up of 15 amino acids. Of note for this clonotype: Its target is not known. Likely a read error: the CDR3 ends without its conserved phenylalanine or tryptophan.

What was sequenced was liver tumor tissue from sampling region 2. The subset denotes: tumor region T2, inferior pole. This chain uses TRBV12-3 or TRBV12-4 with TRBJ1-6; 7 nucleotides agree with TRBD1. This receptor was identified in a man aged 40-50 years with primary liver carcinoma and hepatitis B virus infection. The CDR3 region has the DNA TGTACCAGCAGTTCCACGACAGGGCGTAGTTCACCCCTCCACTAT. Residues: CTSSSTTGRSSPLHY.